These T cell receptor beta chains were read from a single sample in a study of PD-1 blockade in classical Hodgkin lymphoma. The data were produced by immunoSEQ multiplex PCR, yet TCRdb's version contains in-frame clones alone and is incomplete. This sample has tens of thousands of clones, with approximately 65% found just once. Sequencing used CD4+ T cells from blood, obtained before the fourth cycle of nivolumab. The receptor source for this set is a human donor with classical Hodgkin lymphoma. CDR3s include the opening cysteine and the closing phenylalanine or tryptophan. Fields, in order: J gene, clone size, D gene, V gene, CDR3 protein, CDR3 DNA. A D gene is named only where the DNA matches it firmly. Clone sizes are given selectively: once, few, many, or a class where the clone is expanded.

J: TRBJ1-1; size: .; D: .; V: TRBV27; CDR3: CASISWGGRDTEAFF; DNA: TGTGCCAGCATCTCTTGGGGGGGCAGGGACACTGAAGCTTTCTTT
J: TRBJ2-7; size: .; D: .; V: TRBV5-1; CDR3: CASSLVVGYEQYF; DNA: TGCGCCAGCAGCTTGGTTGTGGGTTACGAGCAGTACTTC
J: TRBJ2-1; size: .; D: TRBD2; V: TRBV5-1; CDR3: CASSLVAGVYNEQFF; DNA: TGCGCCAGCAGCTTGGTAGCGGGAGTTTACAATGAGCAGTTCTTC
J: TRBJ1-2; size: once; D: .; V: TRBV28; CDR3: CASSSSTYGYTF; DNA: TGTGCCAGCAGTTCTTCTACCTATGGCTACACCTTC
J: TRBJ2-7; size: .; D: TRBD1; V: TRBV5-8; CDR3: CASSLSGTGSSEQYF; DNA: TGTGCCAGCAGCTTGTCCGGGACAGGATCGTCCGAGCAGTACTTC
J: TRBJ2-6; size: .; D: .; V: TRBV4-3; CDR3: CASSQGGISGANVLTF; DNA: TGCGCCAGCAGCCAAGGTGGTATCTCTGGGGCCAACGTCCTGACTTTC
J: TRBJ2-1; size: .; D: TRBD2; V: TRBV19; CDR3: CASSHSGGLSYNEQFF; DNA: TGTGCCAGTAGCCATAGCGGGGGGTTATCCTACAATGAGCAGTTCTTC
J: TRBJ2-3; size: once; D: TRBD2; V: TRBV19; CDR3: CASSTLAGGGDTQYF; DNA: TGTGCCAGTAGTACTTTAGCGGGGGGCGGGGATACGCAGTATTTT
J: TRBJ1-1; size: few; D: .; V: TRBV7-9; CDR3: CASSLGVNRVSNEAFF; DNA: TGTGCCAGCAGCTTAGGGGTCAACAGGGTTTCAAATGAAGCTTTCTTT
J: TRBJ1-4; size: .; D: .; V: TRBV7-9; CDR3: CASSLVPGYGNEKLFF; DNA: TGTGCCAGCAGCTTAGTGCCGGGGTACGGTAATGAAAAACTGTTTTTT
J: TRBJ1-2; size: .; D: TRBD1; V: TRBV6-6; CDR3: CASSYVGTVYGYTF; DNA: TGTGCCAGCAGTTACGTCGGGACAGTCTATGGCTACACCTTC
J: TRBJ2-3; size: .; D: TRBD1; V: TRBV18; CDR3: CASSPGQGVVDTQYF; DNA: TGTGCCAGCTCACCGGGACAGGGAGTGGTTGATACGCAGTATTTT
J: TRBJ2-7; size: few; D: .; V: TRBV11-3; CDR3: CASSLERGGGSYEQYF; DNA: TGTGCCAGCAGCTTAGAACGGGGAGGGGGATCCTACGAGCAGTACTTC
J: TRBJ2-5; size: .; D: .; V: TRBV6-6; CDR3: CASSYRDLQETQYF; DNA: TGTGCCAGCAGTTACCGGGACCTTCAAGAGACCCAGTACTTC
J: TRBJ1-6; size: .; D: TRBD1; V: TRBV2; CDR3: CASRSGQGEGSPLHF; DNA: TGTGCCAGCAGATCGGGACAGGGGGAAGGTTCACCCCTCCACTTT
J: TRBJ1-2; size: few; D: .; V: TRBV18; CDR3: CASSPNREGYTF; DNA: TGTGCCAGCTCACCGAACAGGGAGGGCTACACCTTC
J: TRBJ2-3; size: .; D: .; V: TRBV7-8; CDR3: CASSLRADTQYF; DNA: TGTGCCAGCAGCTTGCGTGCAGATACGCAGTATTTT
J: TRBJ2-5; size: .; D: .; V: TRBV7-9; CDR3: CASSLALGETETQYF; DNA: TGTGCCAGCAGCTTAGCGCTCGGGGAGACGGAGACCCAGTACTTC
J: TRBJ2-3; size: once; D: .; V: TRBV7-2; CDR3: CASSLEARPTDTQYF; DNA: TGTGCCAGCAGCTTAGAGGCACGTCCCACAGATACGCAGTATTTT
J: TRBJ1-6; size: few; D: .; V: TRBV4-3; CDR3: CASSQEGAGVYNSPLHF; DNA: TGCGCCAGCAGCCAAGAGGGGGCAGGGGTCTATAATTCACCCCTCCACTTT
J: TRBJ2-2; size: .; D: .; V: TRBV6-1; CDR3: CASSGPGVGGELFF; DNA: TGTGCCAGCAGTGGGCCAGGGGTCGGCGGGGAGCTGTTTTTT
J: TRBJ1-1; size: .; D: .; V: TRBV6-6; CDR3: CASSGVNTEAFF; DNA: TGTGCCAGCAGCGGGGTGAACACTGAAGCTTTCTTT
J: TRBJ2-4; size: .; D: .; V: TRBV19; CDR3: CASNSDRAKNIQYF; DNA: TGTGCCAGCAATTCAGACAGGGCCAAAAACATTCAGTACTTC
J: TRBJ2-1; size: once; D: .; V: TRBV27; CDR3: CASRELGVGYNEQFF; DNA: TGTGCCAGCAGGGAATTAGGAGTCGGCTACAATGAGCAGTTCTTC
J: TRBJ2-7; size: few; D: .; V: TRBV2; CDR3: CASSPDFVEQYF; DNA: TGTGCCAGCAGTCCCGATTTTGTCGAGCAGTACTTC
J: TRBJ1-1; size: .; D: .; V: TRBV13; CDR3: CASSPGGLTEAFF; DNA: TGTGCCAGCAGCCCCGGAGGACTCACTGAAGCTTTCTTT
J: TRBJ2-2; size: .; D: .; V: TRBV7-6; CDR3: CASSRDSSANTGELFF; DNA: TGTGCCAGCAGCCGGGATTCTAGCGCGAACACCGGGGAGCTGTTTTTT
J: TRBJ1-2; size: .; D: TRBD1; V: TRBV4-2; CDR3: CASSQEGDRTGSSGYTF; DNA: TGTGCCAGCAGCCAAGAAGGGGACCGGACAGGATCGTCTGGCTACACCTTC
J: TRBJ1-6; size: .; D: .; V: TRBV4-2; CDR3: CASSQERGRGGSPLHF; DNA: TGTGCCAGCAGCCAAGAGAGGGGCAGGGGTGGTTCACCCCTCCACTTT
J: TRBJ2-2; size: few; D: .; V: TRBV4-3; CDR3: CASSQGDWDTGELFF; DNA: TGCGCCAGCAGCCAAGGGGACTGGGACACCGGGGAGCTGTTTTTT
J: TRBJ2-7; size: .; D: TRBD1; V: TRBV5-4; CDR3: CASSRDSISYEQYF; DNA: TGTGCCAGCAGCCGGGACAGCATCTCCTACGAGCAGTACTTC
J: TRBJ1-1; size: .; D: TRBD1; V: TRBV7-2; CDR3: CASSLDSGQDTEAFF; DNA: TGTGCCAGCAGCTTAGATTCCGGACAGGACACTGAAGCTTTCTTT